The rows below give T cell receptor beta chains drawn from one sample of a study of memory CD4+ T cells and cytomegalovirus serostatus. Only in-frame clones appear in the TCRdb table, and some are missing; sequencing was by immunoSEQ multiplex PCR. The sample lists 50,000 to 65,000 clones; around 83% were seen once. Sequenced: memory CD4+ T cells from blood. These receptors were collected from an adult in good health and CMV-seropositive. Both conserved end residues are part of each CDR3. Each record gives: clone size, D gene, V gene, J gene, CDR3 protein, CDR3 DNA. A D gene is named only where the DNA matches it firmly. Clone size, where shown, is once, few, many, or a class for clones that have expanded.

clone_size: NA
d_call: NA
v_call: TRBV7-9
j_call: TRBJ1-1
cdr3_aa: CASSLEQMNTEAFF
cdr3_nt: TGTGCCAGCAGCTTAGAACAGATGAACACTGAAGCTTTCTTT

clone_size: once
d_call: NA
v_call: TRBV7-2
j_call: TRBJ2-7
cdr3_aa: CASSYHLGASYEQYF
cdr3_nt: TGTGCCAGCAGCTACCACTTAGGGGCCTCCTACGAGCAGTACTTC

clone_size: NA
d_call: NA
v_call: TRBV9
j_call: TRBJ2-1
cdr3_aa: CASSVGVRRGVNEQFF
cdr3_nt: TGTGCCAGCAGCGTAGGAGTACGGAGGGGGGTCAATGAGCAGTTCTTC

clone_size: once
d_call: TRBD1
v_call: TRBV6-5
j_call: TRBJ2-1
cdr3_aa: CASSDIQGAGEQFF
cdr3_nt: TGTGCCAGCAGTGACATACAGGGGGCGGGTGAGCAGTTCTTC

clone_size: NA
d_call: TRBD1
v_call: TRBV28
j_call: TRBJ1-1
cdr3_aa: CASSLDRDEAFF
cdr3_nt: TGTGCCAGCAGTCTGGACAGGGACGAAGCTTTCTTT

clone_size: NA
d_call: TRBD2
v_call: TRBV15
j_call: TRBJ2-3
cdr3_aa: CATSRDRGGPGTDTQYF
cdr3_nt: TGTGCCACCAGCAGAGATCGCGGGGGGCCGGGTACAGATACGCAGTATTTT

clone_size: NA
d_call: NA
v_call: TRBV18
j_call: TRBJ1-3
cdr3_aa: CASSAQVRSGNTIYF
cdr3_nt: TGTGCCAGCTCAGCGCAGGTTCGCTCTGGAAACACCATATATTTT

clone_size: NA
d_call: TRBD1
v_call: TRBV2
j_call: TRBJ2-7
cdr3_aa: CASSEKRWTGGSEQYF
cdr3_nt: TGTGCCAGCAGTGAAAAGAGGTGGACAGGGGGCAGCGAGCAGTACTTC

clone_size: NA
d_call: NA
v_call: TRBV10-3
j_call: TRBJ2-1
cdr3_aa: CAISVGGPLRNEQFF
cdr3_nt: TGTGCCATCAGTGTGGGGGGGCCCCTACGCAATGAGCAGTTCTTC

clone_size: NA
d_call: NA
v_call: TRBV19
j_call: TRBJ2-1
cdr3_aa: CASSITSSYNEQFF
cdr3_nt: TGTGCCAGTAGTATTACTAGTTCCTACAATGAGCAGTTCTTC

clone_size: NA
d_call: NA
v_call: TRBV25-1
j_call: TRBJ1-5
cdr3_aa: CASSEGDGGILGQPQHF
cdr3_nt: TGTGCCAGCAGTGAAGGGGACGGTGGGATTCTTGGGCAGCCCCAGCATTTT

clone_size: NA
d_call: NA
v_call: TRBV19
j_call: TRBJ1-1
cdr3_aa: CASSIIQGGNTEAFF
cdr3_nt: TGTGCCAGTAGTATCATACAGGGTGGAAACACTGAAGCTTTCTTT

clone_size: NA
d_call: NA
v_call: TRBV28
j_call: TRBJ2-3
cdr3_aa: CASSVNQGSTDTQYF
cdr3_nt: TGTGCCAGCAGTGTCAATCAGGGGAGCACAGATACGCAGTATTTT

clone_size: NA
d_call: NA
v_call: TRBV7-2
j_call: TRBJ2-7
cdr3_aa: CASSLDLGEQYF
cdr3_nt: TGTGCCAGCAGCTTAGATCTGGGGGAGCAGTACTTC

clone_size: few
d_call: NA
v_call: TRBV7-9
j_call: TRBJ2-2
cdr3_aa: CASSPVGARGTGELFF
cdr3_nt: TGTGCCAGCAGCCCGGTGGGGGCACGGGGCACCGGGGAGCTGTTTTTT

clone_size: NA
d_call: NA
v_call: TRBV13
j_call: TRBJ2-3
cdr3_aa: CASSPGSTDTQYF
cdr3_nt: TGTGCCAGCAGCCCGGGAAGCACAGATACGCAGTATTTT

clone_size: NA
d_call: TRBD1
v_call: TRBV7-9
j_call: TRBJ1-5
cdr3_aa: CASSLDWGQGDNQPQHF
cdr3_nt: TGTGCCAGCAGCTTAGATTGGGGACAGGGCGACAATCAGCCCCAGCATTTT

clone_size: NA
d_call: NA
v_call: TRBV7-2
j_call: TRBJ2-5
cdr3_aa: CASSLRGDQETQYF
cdr3_nt: TGTGCCAGCAGCCTCCGGGGCGATCAAGAGACCCAGTACTTC

clone_size: NA
d_call: NA
v_call: TRBV11-2
j_call: TRBJ2-3
cdr3_aa: CASRRGGGPTDTQYF
cdr3_nt: TGTGCCAGCCGGAGGGGAGGGGGCCCCACAGATACGCAGTATTTT

clone_size: NA
d_call: NA
v_call: TRBV5-1
j_call: TRBJ1-6
cdr3_aa: CASGSGADNSPLHF
cdr3_nt: TGCGCCAGCGGTTCAGGGGCGGACAATTCACCCCTCCACTTT

clone_size: NA
d_call: TRBD1
v_call: TRBV6-6
j_call: TRBJ1-4
cdr3_aa: CASSYSRGGQGRELFF
cdr3_nt: TGTGCCAGCAGTTACTCGAGAGGAGGACAGGGAAGGGAACTGTTTTTT

clone_size: NA
d_call: NA
v_call: TRBV10-2
j_call: TRBJ1-1
cdr3_aa: CASSENTEAFF
cdr3_nt: TGCGCCAGCAGTGAAAACACTGAAGCTTTCTTT

clone_size: NA
d_call: NA
v_call: TRBV6-6
j_call: TRBJ1-6
cdr3_aa: CASRNRADNSPLHF
cdr3_nt: TGTGCCAGCAGGAACAGGGCGGATAATTCACCCCTCCACTTT

clone_size: NA
d_call: NA
v_call: TRBV7-2
j_call: TRBJ1-1
cdr3_aa: CASSSGLNTEAFF
cdr3_nt: TGTGCCAGCAGCTCCGGGTTGAACACTGAAGCTTTCTTT

clone_size: NA
d_call: NA
v_call: TRBV3-2
j_call: TRBJ2-7
cdr3_aa: CASSREQYF
cdr3_nt: TGTGCCAGCAGCCGGGAGCAGTACTTC

clone_size: NA
d_call: TRBD1
v_call: TRBV28
j_call: TRBJ1-5
cdr3_aa: CACRGSNQPQHF
cdr3_nt: TGTGCCTGCAGGGGGTCCAATCAGCCCCAGCATTTT

clone_size: NA
d_call: NA
v_call: TRBV19
j_call: TRBJ2-7
cdr3_aa: CASSPRTAGYEQYF
cdr3_nt: TGTGCCAGTAGTCCCCGAACAGCCGGCTACGAGCAGTACTTC

clone_size: NA
d_call: NA
v_call: TRBV5-6
j_call: TRBJ1-2
cdr3_aa: CASSPVGRGLNYGYTF
cdr3_nt: TGTGCCAGCAGCCCGGTGGGGCGGGGACTGAACTATGGCTACACCTTC

clone_size: NA
d_call: NA
v_call: TRBV28
j_call: TRBJ1-2
cdr3_aa: CATSLGYGYTF
cdr3_nt: TGTGCCACCAGTTTGGGCTATGGCTACACCTTC

clone_size: NA
d_call: NA
v_call: TRBV11-2
j_call: TRBJ2-2
cdr3_aa: CATSRGTSFSGELFF
cdr3_nt: TGTGCCACCAGTCGCGGGACTTCCTTTAGCGGGGAGCTGTTTTTT

clone_size: once
d_call: NA
v_call: TRBV5-6
j_call: TRBJ1-2
cdr3_aa: CASSLQQGYYGYTF
cdr3_nt: TGTGCCAGCAGCTTACAACAGGGTTACTATGGCTACACCTTC

clone_size: NA
d_call: NA
v_call: TRBV4-3
j_call: TRBJ2-5
cdr3_aa: CASSQDRKTQYF
cdr3_nt: TGCGCCAGCAGCCAAGACCGTAAGACCCAGTACTTC

clone_size: NA
d_call: NA
v_call: TRBV4-2
j_call: TRBJ1-2
cdr3_aa: CASSQDGGSGGYTF
cdr3_nt: TGTGCCAGCAGCCAAGACGGGGGTAGCGGTGGCTACACCTTC

clone_size: NA
d_call: NA
v_call: TRBV14
j_call: TRBJ2-3
cdr3_aa: CASSQANTQYF
cdr3_nt: TGTGCCAGCAGCCAAGCCAATACGCAGTATTTT

clone_size: NA
d_call: TRBD1
v_call: TRBV11-2
j_call: TRBJ2-1
cdr3_aa: CASSFQGASSYGNEQFF
cdr3_nt: TGTGCCAGCAGTTTCCAGGGGGCGTCTAGCTACGGCAATGAGCAGTTCTTC

clone_size: NA
d_call: NA
v_call: TRBV28
j_call: TRBJ1-1
cdr3_aa: CASRGALPEAFF
cdr3_nt: TGTGCCAGCCGAGGGGCTTTACCCGAAGCTTTCTTT

clone_size: NA
d_call: TRBD1
v_call: TRBV4-3
j_call: TRBJ2-5
cdr3_aa: CASSRQTGTGETQYF
cdr3_nt: TGCGCCAGCAGCAGACAGACAGGGACGGGAGAGACCCAGTACTTC

clone_size: NA
d_call: TRBD1
v_call: TRBV29-1
j_call: TRBJ1-2
cdr3_aa: CSVSDRGDGGYTF
cdr3_nt: TGCAGCGTCTCGGACAGGGGTGATGGCGGCTACACCTTC

clone_size: NA
d_call: NA
v_call: TRBV4-1
j_call: TRBJ2-7
cdr3_aa: CASSQDGGGEQYF
cdr3_nt: TGCGCCAGCAGCCAAGACGGAGGTGGGGAGCAGTACTTC

clone_size: NA
d_call: TRBD1
v_call: TRBV27
j_call: TRBJ1-4
cdr3_aa: CASRHTTGQVNEKLFF
cdr3_nt: TGTGCCAGCAGGCATACCACGGGACAGGTTAATGAAAAACTGTTTTTT

clone_size: NA
d_call: NA
v_call: TRBV25-1
j_call: TRBJ1-3
cdr3_aa: CASVPRSGNTIYF
cdr3_nt: TGTGCCAGTGTCCCAAGGTCTGGAAACACCATATATTTT

clone_size: NA
d_call: NA
v_call: TRBV28
j_call: TRBJ2-5
cdr3_aa: CASSSLGETQYF
cdr3_nt: TGTGCCAGCAGTTCCTTGGGAGAGACCCAGTACTTC

clone_size: NA
d_call: TRBD2
v_call: TRBV5-1
j_call: TRBJ2-1
cdr3_aa: CASSSGLVASMFSEQFF
cdr3_nt: TGCGCCAGCAGCTCCGGACTAGTCGCGTCTATGTTCTCTGAGCAGTTCTTC

clone_size: few
d_call: TRBD1
v_call: TRBV7-2
j_call: TRBJ1-6
cdr3_aa: CASSSSGGTGSPLHF
cdr3_nt: TGTGCCAGCAGCTCCTCAGGGGGGACGGGTTCACCCCTCCACTTT

clone_size: NA
d_call: NA
v_call: TRBV7-2
j_call: TRBJ1-6
cdr3_aa: CASSRRGSTYNSPLHF
cdr3_nt: TGTGCCAGCAGCAGGAGGGGAAGCACCTATAATTCACCCCTCCACTTT

clone_size: NA
d_call: NA
v_call: TRBV4-2
j_call: TRBJ1-5
cdr3_aa: CASSQEGVSNQPQHF
cdr3_nt: TGTGCCAGCAGCCAAGAAGGAGTTAGCAATCAGCCCCAGCATTTT

clone_size: NA
d_call: NA
v_call: TRBV5-4
j_call: TRBJ2-5
cdr3_aa: CASSPLGGVDETQYF
cdr3_nt: TGTGCCAGCAGCCCTCTAGGTGGGGTAGACGAGACCCAGTACTTC

clone_size: NA
d_call: TRBD2
v_call: TRBV19
j_call: TRBJ2-3
cdr3_aa: CASSMKLAALWTDTQYF
cdr3_nt: TGTGCCAGTAGTATGAAACTAGCGGCCCTATGGACAGATACGCAGTATTTT

clone_size: few
d_call: NA
v_call: TRBV4-1
j_call: TRBJ2-1
cdr3_aa: CASSQDGGTYNEQFF
cdr3_nt: TGCGCCAGCAGCCAAGATGGGGGGACCTACAATGAGCAGTTCTTC